These 20 T cell receptor beta chains were all obtained from the same sample, sequenced in a study of CD8 T cells in Susac syndrome. The authors reverse transcribed about 0.5 to 1 ug RNA with random hexamers. TCRdb re-called the immunoSEQ multiplex PCR reads through MiXCR, storing one row per CDR3 protein. Found here are approximately 210,000 distinct CDR3 sequences, over 90% of them singletons; the top ten hold about 0.15%. What was sequenced was CD4+ T cells from PBMCs. The receptors shown here come from a human donor with Susac syndrome.

The CDR3 spells CSARARGNEQFF. Written as DNA, the CDR3 is TGCAGTGCCCGAGCGCGAGGCAATGAGCAGTTCTTC. This chain uses TRBV20-1 with TRBJ2-1; D remains ambiguous. The CDR3 runs 12 residues. In germline, CDR1 is DFQATT, CDR2 SNEGSKA (reference sequence). Trimming removed 6 bases at V and 6 bases at J, with 12 bases between.

The chain employs TRBV29-1 and TRBJ2-1, with no clear D. V lost 4 bases, J lost 2 bases, and 6 bases lay in between. The CDR3 covers 12 residues. Germline V lookup: CDR1 SQVTM, CDR2 ANQGSEA. The CDR3 spells CSVGPAYNEQFF. In nucleotides, the CDR3 is TGCAGCGTTGGTCCAGCCTACAATGAGCAGTTCTTC.

Only one count was recorded for this clonotype. The rearrangement joins TRBV6-1 to TRBJ1-5; no firm D call. This CDR3 is 15 amino acids long. V lost 0 bases to trimming and J lost 4 bases, with 10 bases between them. CDR1 MNHNS and CDR2 SASEGT come from the germline V gene. CDR3 DNA: TGTGCCAGCAGTGAAGCCGCCAGCATAAATCAGCCCCAGCATTTT. As protein: CASSEAASINQPQHF.

V is TRBV11-2 and J is TRBJ1-1; D may be TRBD1 (6 bases). V gave up 5 bases and J gave up 11 bases, with 21 bases separating them. The CDR3 is 14 residues long. Germline CDR1 is SGHAT and CDR2 is FQNNGV. The CDR3 region is CASSLVGRGGGAFF. Written as DNA, the CDR3 is TGTGCCAGCAGCCTAGTCGGTCGGGGGGGCGGGGCTTTCTTT.

The chain recombines TRBV9 with TRBJ2-6; D may be TRBD1 (5 bases). The CDR3 has 18 residues. The germline gives CDR1 SGDLS, CDR2 YYNGEE. Trimming took 3 bases from V and 3 from J, leaving 19 bases between them. The CDR3 reads CASSALQVSIGGANVLTF. The CDR3 region has the DNA TGTGCCAGCAGCGCCCTACAGGTTTCCATTGGTGGGGCCAACGTCCTGACTTTC.

The chain couples TRBV4-3 to TRBJ1-2; D gene ambiguous. Germline V gives CDR1 LGHNA, CDR2 YSLEER. This CDR3 is built from 14 residues. Trimming shortened V by 0 bases and J by 8 bases, and 13 bases separated the two germline ends. CDR3 nucleotide sequence: TGCGCCAGCAGCCAAGATTTAGGTCTCGGGGGCTACACCTTC. Encoded protein: CASSQDLGLGGYTF.

The genes are TRBV20-1 and TRBJ1-5, with 10 bases that match TRBD1. The germline V gene has CDR1 DFQATT and CDR2 SNEGSKA (reference sequence). The ends lost 1 base at V and 4 bases at J; junction bases unmatched: 4. CDR3 size: 15 residues. CDR3 nucleotide sequence: TGCAGTGCTAGAGGTTTGGGACAGGGGAATCAGCCCCAGCATTTT. Protein: CSARGLGQGNQPQHF.

This sequence joins TRBV18 and TRBJ2-1; D uncertain. V was pared by 2 bases and J by 8 bases, with 7 bases between. This CDR3 is built from 12 residues. Germline V gives CDR1 KGHSH, CDR2 LQKENI. The CDR3 loop is CASSPGPDEQFF. The CDR3 coding sequence is TGTGCCAGCTCACCAGGGCCCGATGAGCAGTTCTTC. Full variable domain (outside the CDR3, taken from reference TRBV18 and TRBJ2-1): NAGVMQNPRHLVRRRGQEARLRCSPMKGHSHVYWYRQLPEEGLKFMVYLQKENIIDESGMPKERFSAEFPKEGPSILRIQQVVRGDSAAYFCASSPGPDEQFFGPGTRLTVL.

This clonotype was seen a single time. The chain is built from TRBV7-9 and TRBJ1-6; TRBD1 matches at 8 bases. Germline CDR1 is SEHNR and CDR2 is FQNEAQ (reference sequence). CDR3 length equals 14 residues. After removal of 4 bases from V and 8 bases from J, the junction contained 4 bases not matched to a gene. DNA for the CDR3: TGTGCCAGCAGCTCCCGGACAGGGTATTCACCCCTCCACTTT. Residues: CASSSRTGYSPLHF.

V usage is TRBV3-1 and J usage is TRBJ1-2; the D gene is possibly TRBD1 (6 bases). CDR1 and CDR2 (germline): LGHDT, YNNKEL (reference sequence). Between the trimmed V and J ends, which lost 1 base and 4 bases, there was a span of 10 bases. This CDR3 contains 14 residues. Here the CDR3 DNA reads TGTGCCAGCAGCCAAGTAGGGGGGCCCTATGGCTACACCTTC. Translated, it gives CASSQVGGPYGYTF.

The chain uses TRBV20-1 and TRBJ1-2; 7 nucleotides align to TRBD1. Germline trimming cut 4 bases from V and 2 bases from J; bases unmatched to any gene: 4. CDR1 is DFQATT and CDR2 is SNEGSKA in the germline V gene (reference sequence). CDR3 length equals 13 residues. CDR3 protein: CSANRGQNYGYTF. The CDR3, as DNA: TGCAGTGCTAACAGGGGTCAAAACTATGGCTACACCTTC.

V and J are TRBV27 and TRBJ2-7, with D possibly being TRBD1 (5 bases). Trimming removed 9 bases from V and 3 bases from J, with 15 bases in between. Germline loops: CDR1 MNHEY, CDR2 SMNVEV (reference sequence). There are 13 residues in the CDR3. In nucleotides, the CDR3 is TGTGCCAGTCGACAGATGTTTGGCTACGAGCAGTACTTC. Protein product: CASRQMFGYEQYF.

The chain combines TRBV7-2 with TRBJ1-5; the match to TRBD1 covers 8 bases. Germline lookup yields CDR1 SGHTA and CDR2 FQGNSA. The CDR3 runs to 12 residues. V was pared by 5 bases and J by 13 bases, with 7 bases of the junction left unmatched. CDR3 DNA: TGTGCCAGCAGCCCCGACAGGGGCCAGCAGCATTTT. It codes for CASSPDRGQQHF.

The chain links TRBV5-1 to TRBJ1-4, with 7 positions matching TRBD1. The CDR3 has 15 amino acids. Germline V CDR1 and CDR2: SGHRS, YFSETQ. V lost 5 bases, J lost 0 bases, and 4 bases stayed unmatched. The CDR3 spells CASRPTGATNEKLFF. DNA of the CDR3: TGCGCCAGCAGACCTACAGGGGCAACTAATGAAAAACTGTTTTTT.

The rearrangement links TRBV30 to TRBJ2-7, with D tentatively TRBD1 or TRBD2 (5 bases each). V gave up 0 bases and J gave up 6 bases, with 18 bases separating them. The CDR3 is 15 residues long. CDR1 GTSNPN and CDR2 SVGIG come from the germline V gene (reference sequence). The CDR3 bases are TGTGCCTGGAGTGTAAAAGGGGTTTTTAGCGCCGAGCAGTACTTC. As protein: CAWSVKGVFSAEQYF.

This rearrangement joins TRBV4-2 to TRBJ2-1; 10 bases line up with TRBD1. Looked up from germline, CDR1 is LGHNA and CDR2 is YNFKEQ. The junction had 0 bases not matched to a gene; V was cut back by 0 bases and J by 4 bases. The CDR3 is made up of 15 amino acids. The CDR3 bases are TGTGCCAGCAGCCAAGAGGGACAGGGGTACAATGAGCAGTTCTTC. It yields the protein CASSQEGQGYNEQFF.

The rearrangement joins TRBV20-1 to TRBJ2-7; D not resolved. This CDR3 has 12 amino acids. The germline CDR1 and CDR2 sequences are DFQATT and SNEGSKA (reference sequence). Trimming cost V 1 base and J 1 base, with 5 bases left between them. The CDR3 reads CSARGQSYEQYF. The DNA for the CDR3 is TGCAGTGCTAGAGGTCAGTCCTACGAGCAGTACTTC.

The chain links TRBV19 to TRBJ1-1; weak D call: TRBD1 (5 bases). The CDR3 contains 17 residues. V lost 7 bases to trimming and J lost 4 bases, with 25 bases between them. Germline V gene sequence: CDR1 LNHDA, CDR2 SQIVND (reference sequence). CDR3 in amino acids: CASTRGQGGAFGTEAFF. DNA for the CDR3: TGTGCCAGTACTCGGGGCCAGGGAGGAGCGTTCGGCACTGAAGCTTTCTTT. The full variable domain, with the rest looked up from reference TRBV19 and TRBJ1-1, is DGGITQSPKYLFRKEGQNVTLSCEQNLNHDAMYWYRQDPGQGLRLIYYSQIVNDFQKGDIAEGYSVSREKKESFPLTVTSAQKNPTAFYLCASTRGQGGAFGTEAFFGQGTRLTVV.

The rearrangement links TRBV15 to TRBJ2-2, with 7 bases identical to TRBD2. CDR1 LNHNV and CDR2 YYDKDF come from the germline V gene (reference sequence). Losses at the gene ends were 0 bases for V and 0 bases for J; bases not matched to a gene: 7. The CDR3 is 18 amino acids. CDR3 bases: TGTGCCACCAGCAGAGATCTGCGGGGACTAACGAACACCGGGGAGCTGTTTTTT. It translates to CATSRDLRGLTNTGELFF. The full variable domain, rest sourced from reference TRBV15 and TRBJ2-2, is DAMVIQNPRYQVTQFGKPVTLSCSQTLNHNVMYWYQQKSSQAPKLLFHYYDKDFNNEADTPDNFQSRRPNTSFCFLDIRSPGLGDTAMYLCATSRDLRGLTNTGELFFGEGSRLTVL.

The chain combines TRBV7-9 with TRBJ2-7, with D unresolved. CDR3 length equals 14 residues. Looked up from germline, CDR1 is SEHNR and CDR2 is FQNEAQ (reference sequence). Trimming left V 0 bases short and J 7 bases short, with 13 bases between. The CDR3 protein is CASSLAGPSREQYF. The CDR3, as DNA: TGTGCCAGCAGCTTAGCCGGACCTTCGAGGGAGCAGTACTTC.